One and the same sample provided the 31 T cell receptor beta chains below, sequenced in a study of blood T cell repertoires in COVID-19. Libraries were prepared by immunoSEQ multiplex PCR; TCRdb keeps only in-frame clonotypes and omits some of them. The table includes 300,000 to 500,000 clones, 70% to 90% detected once. Sequenced: PBMCs or T cells enriched from blood (not recorded which). Receptor source: a woman in her 30s with acute COVID-19.

CDR3 nucleotide sequence: TGTGCCAGCAGTTTAGACAGTAGCGGCTATAGCAATCAGCCCCAGCATTTT. Protein sequence: CASSLDSSGYSNQPQHF. This chain links TRBV27 with TRBJ1-5, with D possibly matching TRBD1 (5 bases). The CDR3 loop spans 17 amino acids. Germline values: CDR1 MNHEY, CDR2 SMNVEV (reference sequence). Trimming removed 2 bases at V and 0 bases at J, with 14 bases between.

V is TRBV29-1 and J is TRBJ1-1; a possible D gene is TRBD1 (5 bases). The CDR3 has 15 amino acids. CDR1 and CDR2 (germline): SQVTM, ANQGSEA. V lost 3 bases to trimming and J lost 0 bases, with 14 bases between them. In DNA form, the CDR3 reads TGCAGCGTTGACCAGACAGCTTATATGAACACTGAAGCTTTCTTT. This encodes CSVDQTAYMNTEAFF.

The rearrangement uses TRBV28 and TRBJ2-1; 7 positions agree with TRBD2. Germline V gene data show CDR1 as MDHEN and CDR2 as SYDVKM. The CDR3 has 14 amino acids. The V segment lost 4 bases and the J segment 2 bases; nucleotides outside the gene matches: 2. CDR3 DNA sequence: TGTGCCAGCAGTTCGGCGGGGGCCTACAATGAGCAGTTCTTC. Its protein product is CASSSAGAYNEQFF.

The V gene is TRBV7-2, the J gene TRBJ2-1, with D possibly being TRBD2 (5 bases). Trimming removed 5 bases at V and 2 bases at J, with 7 bases between. CDR3 length: 13 amino acids. Germline V gives CDR1 SGHTA, CDR2 FQGNSA. This chain's CDR3 is CASSPGTYNEQFF. For the CDR3, the DNA is TGTGCCAGCAGCCCCGGGACCTACAATGAGCAGTTCTTC. Full variable domain (rest looked up from reference TRBV7-2 and TRBJ2-1): GAGVSQSPSNKVTEKGKDVELRCDPISGHTALYWYRQSLGQGLEFLIYFQGNSAPDKSGLPSDRFSAERTGGSVSTLTIQRTQQEDSAVYLCASSPGTYNEQFFGPGTRLTVL.

The J gene is TRBJ1-1, the V gene TRBV7-8, with a tentative D call TRBD1 (6 bases). The length of the CDR3 is 14 residues. The germline CDR1 and CDR2 sequences are SGHVS and FQNEAQ. Trimming pared 1 base from V and 7 bases from J, leaving 13 bases between. CDR3 DNA sequence: TGTGCCAGCAGCTTAGGGACAGCGGGAAGTGAAGCTTTCTTT. Amino acids: CASSLGTAGSEAFF.

The chain employs TRBV6-5 and TRBJ2-7; no clear D gene. Deletions cut 0 bases from V and 2 bases from J, with 11 bases between. Germline-derived CDR1 and CDR2 are MNHEY and SVGAGI. The CDR3 covers 15 residues. The CDR3 loop reads CASSYSLQTTYEQYF. The CDR3, as DNA: TGTGCCAGCAGTTACTCGCTACAGACCACCTACGAGCAGTACTTC.

The rearrangement uses TRBV30 and TRBJ2-7, with TRBD1 matching over 7 bases. The CDR3 has 15 residues. Germline V lookup: CDR1 GTSNPN, CDR2 SVGIG (reference sequence). With V trimmed by 3 bases and J by 1 base, 9 bases remained unmatched. The CDR3 DNA is TGTGCCTGGAGACAAGGGGGCTTTGGTTCCTACGAGCAGTACTTC. This gives the protein CAWRQGGFGSYEQYF.

In DNA form, the CDR3 reads TGTGCCAGCAGAAATCCTACAGGGTCGGGTGCGCAGTACTTC. It encodes CASRNPTGSGAQYF. The chain uses TRBV2 and TRBJ2-7; D is perhaps TRBD1 (6 bases). Per germline, CDR1 SNHLY and CDR2 FYNNEI. This CDR3 has 14 amino acids. With 6 bases removed from V and 9 bases from J, the gap between germline ends came to 21 bases.

This chain links TRBV29-1 with TRBJ2-1, with D perhaps matching TRBD2 (5 bases). The germline V and J ends were trimmed by 6 bases and 4 bases, with 16 bases remaining between them. Germline V lookup: CDR1 SQVTM, CDR2 ANQGSEA. This CDR3 comprises 14 residues. The CDR3 here is CSVKDGLRYNEQFF. CDR3 sequence (DNA): TGCAGCGTGAAAGACGGACTCCGATACAATGAGCAGTTCTTC.

J is TRBJ2-5 and V is TRBV24-1; 8 nucleotides align to TRBD2. This CDR3 comprises 15 residues. The germline gives CDR1 KGHDR, CDR2 SFDVKD. V shed 3 bases, J shed 5 bases, and the junction held 7 bases outside the gene matches. The DNA for the CDR3 is TGTGCCACCAGTGATCCCGGGGGGGTCGAGGAGACCCAGTACTTC. Its protein product is CATSDPGGVEETQYF.

This chain uses TRBV5-6 with TRBJ1-6; D perhaps matches TRBD1 (6 bases). This CDR3 comprises 16 residues. The V gene lost 0 bases and the J gene lost 6 bases, with 13 bases spanning the gap. Per the germline V gene, CDR1 is SGHDT and CDR2 is YYEEEE. The CDR3 loop is CASSLVAGAGNSPLHF. The CDR3 bases are TGTGCCAGCAGCTTGGTGGCGGGGGCCGGTAATTCACCCCTCCACTTT.

The V call is TRBV9, the J call TRBJ1-5, with 7 bases aligning to TRBD1. CDR3 size: 14 residues. After removal of 3 bases from V and 4 bases from J, the junction contained 4 bases not matched to a gene. Germline V gives CDR1 SGDLS, CDR2 YYNGEE. CDR3 loop: CASSAGQKNQPQHF. The CDR3 DNA sequence: TGTGCCAGCAGCGCGGGACAGAAAAATCAGCCCCAGCATTTT.

V gene TRBV30 combines with J gene TRBJ1-5; 10 positions agree with TRBD1. The CDR3 is 14 amino acids. The germline CDR1 and CDR2 sequences are GTSNPN and SVGIG (reference sequence). V lost 1 base to trimming and J lost 4 bases; unmatched junction nucleotides: 1. CDR3 sequence reads: CAWSGQGANQPQHF. The CDR3 DNA reads as TGTGCCTGGAGTGGACAGGGGGCTAATCAGCCCCAGCATTTT.

The J gene is TRBJ2-7, the V gene TRBV10-1; D perhaps matches TRBD2 (5 bases). The CDR3 runs 12 residues. CDR1 is WNHNN, CDR2 SYGVQD, per germline (reference sequence). With 2 bases removed from V and 6 bases from J, the gap between germline ends came to 8 bases. The CDR3 here is CASSEVSGEQYF. CDR3 sequence (DNA): TGCGCCAGCAGTGAGGTCAGCGGCGAGCAGTACTTC.

This sequence joins TRBV7-9 and TRBJ1-3; possibly TRBD1 for D (5 bases). CDR1 and CDR2 from the germline V gene are SEHNR and FQNEAQ (reference sequence). V was shortened by 2 bases and J by 4 bases, with 21 bases between the two germline ends. CDR3 length: 18 amino acids. The CDR3 sequence: CASSLMVAAGGKGNTIYF. For the CDR3, the DNA is TGTGCCAGCAGCTTAATGGTAGCGGCTGGGGGGAAAGGAAACACCATATATTTT. Based on the CDR3 plus reference TRBV7-9 and TRBJ1-3, the full variable domain is DTGVSQNPRHKITKRGQNVTFRCDPISEHNRLYWYRQTLGQGPEFLTYFQNEAQLEKSRLLSDRFSAERPKGSFSTLEIQRTEQGDSAMYLCASSLMVAAGGKGNTIYFGEGSWLTVV.

This rearrangement joins TRBV6-5 to TRBJ2-7, with a tentative D call TRBD1 (6 bases). Germline CDR1 reads MNHEY; CDR2 reads SVGAGI. This CDR3 comprises 15 residues. Trimming took 6 bases from V and 5 from J, leaving 20 bases between them. CDR3 DNA: TGTGCCAGCAGCCCCAACGACAGGCTTTCCGACGAGCAGTACTTC. It codes for CASSPNDRLSDEQYF.

This clone came up once. The chain has TRBV7-9 and TRBJ1-3; D not resolved. The V end was cut by 4 bases, the J end by 8 bases, with 6 bases between. The CDR3 contains 11 residues. The V gene's germline CDR1 is SEHNR and CDR2 FQNEAQ (reference sequence). The CDR3 DNA sequence: TGTGCCAGCAGCTCTTCGGACACCATATATTTT. Its translation: CASSSSDTIYF.

The CDR3, as DNA: TGTGCCAGCACCGAGACTAGCGGGGGAGCAGATACGCAGTATTTT. It yields the protein CASTETSGGADTQYF. The V and J genes are TRBV7-9 and TRBJ2-3, with 12 bases matching TRBD2. With V trimmed by 7 bases and J by 4 bases, 6 bases remained unmatched. Germline V gene data show CDR1 as SEHNR and CDR2 as FQNEAQ (reference sequence). CDR3 length: 15 amino acids.

This clone appeared a few times. The V call is TRBV18, the J call TRBJ2-7, with D possibly TRBD2 on 5 matching bases. Germline V gene lookup returns CDR1 KGHSH and CDR2 LQKENI. Trimming removed 3 bases from V and 5 bases from J, with 14 bases in between. The CDR3 consists of 14 residues. The CDR3 spells CASSPYSTGNEQYF. The CDR3 nucleotides are TGTGCCAGCTCACCCTACTCGACGGGGAACGAGCAGTACTTC.

The V and J genes are TRBV5-4 and TRBJ1-1; TRBD1 might be the D (6 bases). V shed 4 bases and J shed 3 bases, with 10 bases lying between them. This CDR3 region has 13 residues. Per germline, CDR1 SGHNT and CDR2 YYREEE (reference sequence). This CDR3 reads CASSNQGYTEAFF. In nucleotides, the CDR3 is TGTGCCAGCAGCAACCAGGGGTACACTGAAGCTTTCTTT.

The J gene is TRBJ1-4, the V gene TRBV6-5; D may be TRBD1 (6 bases). The CDR3 contains 14 residues. V gave up 6 bases and J gave up 4 bases, with 12 bases separating them. Looked up from germline, CDR1 is MNHEY and CDR2 is SVGAGI. CDR3 nucleotide sequence: TGTGCCAGCAGGGGAGGGACACTTAATGAAAAACTGTTTTTT. Residues: CASRGGTLNEKLFF.

The chain combines TRBV7-3 with TRBJ1-6, with 7 bases fitting TRBD1. Losses at the gene ends were 5 bases for V and 9 bases for J; bases not matched to a gene: 4. CDR3 size: 13 residues. From germline, CDR1 is SGHTA and CDR2 FQGTGA. This CDR3 is CASSVDRISPLHF. DNA for the CDR3: TGTGCCAGCAGCGTGGACAGGATTTCACCCCTCCACTTT.

The chain has TRBV7-3 and TRBJ2-5; D gene unclear. Trimming cost V 5 bases and J 2 bases, with 9 bases left between them. Germline V gene data show CDR1 as SGHTA and CDR2 as FQGTGA. The CDR3 runs to 13 residues. CDR3 sequence (DNA): TGTGCCAGCAGCCGAGATCCTCAAGAGACCCAGTACTTC. It specifies CASSRDPQETQYF. Supplemented by reference TRBV7-3 and TRBJ2-5, the full variable domain reads GAGVSQTPSNKVTEKGKYVELRCDPISGHTALYWYRQSLGQGPEFLIYFQGTGAADDSGLPNDRFFAVRPEGSVSTLKIQRTERGDSAVYLCASSRDPQETQYFGPGTRLLVL.

This clone was picked up one time. The chain couples TRBV28 to TRBJ2-7; TRBD2 matches 9 bases. CDR3 length: 16 residues. Trimming took 6 bases from V and 3 from J; bases not matched to a gene: 12. Germline V CDR1 and CDR2: MDHEN, SYDVKM. In DNA, the CDR3 is TGTGCCAGCAGCCGGAGCGGGGGGCTTGGACACTACGAGCAGTACTTC. This translates into CASSRSGGLGHYEQYF.

The chain recombines TRBV7-9 with TRBJ2-7; 8 bases are a match to TRBD1. Trimming took 3 bases from V and 2 from J; bases not matched to a gene: 3. CDR3 length: 14 amino acids. Germline V gives CDR1 SEHNR, CDR2 FQNEAQ (reference sequence). The CDR3 sequence is CASSFQGAPYEQYF. For the CDR3, the DNA is TGTGCCAGCAGCTTCCAGGGGGCCCCCTACGAGCAGTACTTC.

The chain carries TRBV19 and TRBJ2-2; 7 nucleotides agree with TRBD1. The CDR3 extends over 14 amino acids. Looked up from germline, CDR1 is LNHDA and CDR2 is SQIVND (reference sequence). J was trimmed by 5 bases and V by 10 bases; bases with no gene match: 10. The CDR3 protein is CATLPGGATGELFF. In DNA, the CDR3 is TGTGCCACCCTCCCAGGGGGAGCGACCGGGGAGCTGTTTTTT.

The V call is TRBV27, the J call TRBJ1-5; 7 bases are shared with TRBD1. CDR1 and CDR2 from the germline V gene are MNHEY and SMNVEV (reference sequence). The V segment lost 6 bases and the J segment 11 bases; nucleotides outside the gene matches: 16. CDR3 length: 15 amino acids. The CDR3 nucleotides read TGTGCCAGCAGCGCCAGACAGGGACTAGGAAGGGCCCAGCATTTT. Its protein product is CASSARQGLGRAQHF.

V and J are TRBV11-2 and TRBJ1-6; D is unresolved. Germline V gives CDR1 SGHAT, CDR2 FQNNGV. V was cut by 5 bases and J by 6 bases, with 14 bases left in between. The CDR3 length is 15 residues. In DNA form, the CDR3 reads TGTGCCAGCAGCCTACTCCTCGGAGTTAATTCACCCCTCCACTTT. Amino acid sequence: CASSLLLGVNSPLHF.

V gene TRBV5-6 combines with J gene TRBJ2-7, with no clear D. This CDR3 has 14 residues. Deletions cut 2 bases from V and 7 bases from J, with 16 bases between. Germline CDR1 reads SGHDT; CDR2 reads YYEEEE. The CDR3 loop is CASSLSVTALEQYF. For the CDR3, the DNA is TGTGCCAGCAGCTTATCAGTCACAGCTCTAGAGCAGTACTTC.

This clone appeared a single time. This chain joins TRBV18 and TRBJ2-5, with a weak D call TRBD2 (5 bases). The V and J ends lost 3 bases and 9 bases respectively, with 11 bases between them. Germline V CDR1 and CDR2: KGHSH, LQKENI. The CDR3 extends over 12 amino acids. This chain's CDR3 is CASSPDPGAQYF. DNA for the CDR3: TGTGCCAGCTCACCCGATCCCGGGGCCCAGTACTTC.

The DNA of the CDR3 is TGCGCCAGCAGCTCGGACTTAAACACCGGGGAGCTGTTTTTT. This codes for CASSSDLNTGELFF. The chain couples TRBV5-1 to TRBJ2-2; a weak D match, TRBD2 (5 bases). This CDR3 has 14 residues. Germline CDR1 is SGHRS and CDR2 is YFSETQ. With 3 bases removed from V and 2 bases from J, the gap between germline ends came to 8 bases.